This TCR beta chain appears in the sequencing data of a study of blood T cell repertoires in COVID-19 (dated by TCRdb to 2020 to 2021). Notes on the research overall: Samples covering the acute and convalescent phases of COVID-19 were provided by collaborators in the United States, Italy and Spain. HLA class I and class II types, where available, came from metadata supplied by the sample provider rather than from assay-based typing. A freely available public database, intended as a resource for researchers studying the immune response to SARS-CoV-2, is where the repertoires were released. Sample metadata almost always included a de-identified subject ID, COVID-19 status, age in years and sex. The dataset comprised deeply sampled blood TCRbeta repertoires from subjects exposed to, actively infected with, or recovered from COVID-19. Samples came from the ongoing ImmuneRACE study (first 160 participants) plus 1,254 subjects from 6 global collaborators. The prospective study material was composed of cDNA or gDNA derived from T cells, B-cell-depleted T cells, or PBMCs. Study-wide findings and limitations: The quantity of clinical and demographic metadata differed by source and by participant and was supplied without curation.

V lost 4 bases and J lost 4 bases, and the count of bases not matched to a germline gene is 6. The CDR3 contains 14 residues, cysteine and phenylalanine counted. Solely the CDR3 DNA is kept, with 42 bases framed from the first base. The CDR1 and CDR2 encoded by the germline V gene (reference sequence) are SGHNT and YYREEE. Notes on this clone: Its binding antigen is unknown. No base-level quality is on record; no much larger clone is a single base apart.

A second Seattle source provided samples from volunteer blood donors who had recovered from COVID-19. The collaborating institutions used their own protocols to collect whole blood in K2EDTA tubes. For TCRbeta analysis, collaborator samples were shipped as frozen whole blood, as isolated PBMCs, or as DNA extracted from either sample type. TCRbeta CDR3 regions were amplified from genomic DNA by means of the immunoSEQ Assay, a bias-controlled multiplex PCR. From the authors' description of their analysis: Within the assay, amplification of reference gene primers was used to estimate how many nucleated cells each sample contained. Sequence reads were collapsed and filtered to measure the absolute abundance of every unique TCRbeta CDR3 rearrangement. For each sample, productive Simpson clonality was calculated as the square root of Simpson's diversity index over productive rearrangements. The table comes from immuneACCESS by way of TCRdb, which keeps in-frame sequences with V and J called. Part of the clones is missing from these tables; in studies checked, under half for an unresolved V gene and the rest for unknown reasons. V and J calls and clone size follow that table, whereas D and trimming were derived from the DNA. The sample table records some 230,000 clones; under 90% of these occur just once. Approximately 5.1% of the sample is held by the ten biggest clonotypes.

Sequenced: peripheral blood. This receptor was taken from a woman in her fifties or sixties who had recovered from COVID-19. Here the chain combines TRBV5-4 and TRBJ2-3; 7 nucleotides in the junction match TRBD1. This receptor has the CDR3 CASSLTTGPDTQYF. The DNA is as follows: TGTGCCAGCAGCCTAACGACAGGGCCAGATACGCAGTATTTT.